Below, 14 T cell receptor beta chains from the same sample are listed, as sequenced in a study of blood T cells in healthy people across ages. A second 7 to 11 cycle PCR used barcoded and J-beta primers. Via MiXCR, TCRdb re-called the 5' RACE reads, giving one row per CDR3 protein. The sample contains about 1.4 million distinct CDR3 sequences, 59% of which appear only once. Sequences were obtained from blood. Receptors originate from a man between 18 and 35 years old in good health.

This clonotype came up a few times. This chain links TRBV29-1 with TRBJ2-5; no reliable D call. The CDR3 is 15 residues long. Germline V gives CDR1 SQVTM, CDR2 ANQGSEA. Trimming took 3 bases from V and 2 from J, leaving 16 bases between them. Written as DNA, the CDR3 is TGCAGCGTTGAGCGCCCTCTACTTGGGCAAGAGACCCAGTACTTC. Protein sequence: CSVERPLLGQETQYF.

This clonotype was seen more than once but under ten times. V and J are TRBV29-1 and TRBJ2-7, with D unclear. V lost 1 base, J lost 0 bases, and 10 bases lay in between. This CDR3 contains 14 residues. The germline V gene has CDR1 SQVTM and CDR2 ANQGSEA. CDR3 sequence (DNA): TGCAGCGTTGAAGTCGCCACGAGCTCCTACGAGCAGTACTTC. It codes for CSVEVATSSYEQYF.

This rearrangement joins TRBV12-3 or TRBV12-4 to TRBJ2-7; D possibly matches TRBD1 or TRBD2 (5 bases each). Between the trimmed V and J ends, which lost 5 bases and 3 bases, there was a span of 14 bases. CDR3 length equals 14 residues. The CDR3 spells CASSPGTQVYEQYF. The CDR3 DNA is TGTGCCAGCAGTCCCGGGACGCAAGTCTACGAGCAGTACTTC.

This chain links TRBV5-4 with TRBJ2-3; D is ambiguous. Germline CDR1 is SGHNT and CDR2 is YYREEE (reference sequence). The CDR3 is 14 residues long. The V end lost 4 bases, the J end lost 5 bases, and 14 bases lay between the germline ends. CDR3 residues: CASSQFGPKDTQYF. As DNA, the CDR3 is TGTGCCAGCAGCCAGTTCGGACCCAAAGATACGCAGTATTTT.

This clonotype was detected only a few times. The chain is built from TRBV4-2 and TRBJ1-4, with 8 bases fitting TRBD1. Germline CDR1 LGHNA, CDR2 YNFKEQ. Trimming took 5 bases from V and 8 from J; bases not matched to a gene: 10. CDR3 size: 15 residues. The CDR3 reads CASSSSGTGGEKLFF. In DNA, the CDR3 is TGTGCCAGCAGCTCCTCCGGGACAGGTGGGGAAAAACTGTTTTTT.

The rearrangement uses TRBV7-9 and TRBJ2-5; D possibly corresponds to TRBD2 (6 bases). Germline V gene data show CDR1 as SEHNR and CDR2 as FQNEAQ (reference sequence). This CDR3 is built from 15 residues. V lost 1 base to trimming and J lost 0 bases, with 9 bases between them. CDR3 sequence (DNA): TGTGCCAGCAGCTTAGTGGGACTGGACCAAGAGACCCAGTACTTC. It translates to CASSLVGLDQETQYF.

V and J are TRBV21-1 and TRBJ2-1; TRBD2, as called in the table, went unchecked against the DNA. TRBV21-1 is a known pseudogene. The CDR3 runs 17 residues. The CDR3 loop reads CASSKVWSGRAPYEQFF. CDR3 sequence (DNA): TGTGCCAGCAGCAAAGTATGGAGCGGGAGGGCCCCCTACGAGCAGTTCTTC.

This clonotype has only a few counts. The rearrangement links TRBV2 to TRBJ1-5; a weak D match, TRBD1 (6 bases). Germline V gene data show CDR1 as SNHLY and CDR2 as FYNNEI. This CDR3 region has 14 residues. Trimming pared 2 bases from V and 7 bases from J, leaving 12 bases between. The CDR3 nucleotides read TGTGCCAGCAGTGAAACTGGGGGCGGACAGCCCCAGCATTTT. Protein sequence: CASSETGGGQPQHF.

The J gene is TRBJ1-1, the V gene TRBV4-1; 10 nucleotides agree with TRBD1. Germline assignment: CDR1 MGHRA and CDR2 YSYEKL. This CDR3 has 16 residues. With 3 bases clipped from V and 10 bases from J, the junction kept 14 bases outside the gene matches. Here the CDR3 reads CASSQTGQGIYVRAFF. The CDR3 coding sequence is TGCGCCAGCAGCCAGACGGGACAGGGGATATATGTTCGAGCTTTCTTT.

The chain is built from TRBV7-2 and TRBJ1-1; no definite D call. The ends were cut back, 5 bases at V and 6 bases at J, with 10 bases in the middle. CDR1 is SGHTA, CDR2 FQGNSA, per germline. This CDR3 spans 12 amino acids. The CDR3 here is CASSPFSPEAFF. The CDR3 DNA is TGTGCCAGCAGCCCCTTCTCCCCTGAAGCTTTCTTT.

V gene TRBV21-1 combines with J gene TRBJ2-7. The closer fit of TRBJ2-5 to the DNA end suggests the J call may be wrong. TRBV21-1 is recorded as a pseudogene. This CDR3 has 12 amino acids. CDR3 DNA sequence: TGTGCCAGCAGCAAAGGTGACGAGACCCAGTACTTC. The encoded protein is CASSKGDETQYF.

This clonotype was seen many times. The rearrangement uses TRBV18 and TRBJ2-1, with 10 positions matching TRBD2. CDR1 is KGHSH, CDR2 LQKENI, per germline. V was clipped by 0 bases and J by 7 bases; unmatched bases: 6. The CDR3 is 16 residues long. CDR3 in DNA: TGTGCCAGCTCACCACCCCAGCGGGAGGGCCAGAATGAGCAGTTCTTC. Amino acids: CASSPPQREGQNEQFF. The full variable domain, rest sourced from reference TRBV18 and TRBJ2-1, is NAGVMQNPRHLVRRRGQEARLRCSPMKGHSHVYWYRQLPEEGLKFMVYLQKENIIDESGMPKERFSAEFPKEGPSILRIQQVVRGDSAAYFCASSPPQREGQNEQFFGPGTRLTVL.

This chain's CDR3 is CASSYRAGEGATQYF. DNA of the CDR3: TGTGCCAGCAGTTACAGGGCGGGAGAAGGTGCTACGCAGTATTTT. This chain joins TRBV6-5 and TRBJ2-3; 7 bases are a match to TRBD2. The ends lost 2 bases at V and 8 bases at J; junction bases unmatched: 10. The CDR3 is made up of 15 amino acids. Germline V CDR1 and CDR2: MNHEY, SVGAGI.

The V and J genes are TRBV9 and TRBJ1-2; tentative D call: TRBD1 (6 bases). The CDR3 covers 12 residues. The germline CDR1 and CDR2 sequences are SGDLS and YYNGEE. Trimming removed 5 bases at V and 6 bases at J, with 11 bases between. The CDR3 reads CASRAGAHGYTF. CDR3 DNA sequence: TGTGCCAGCAGGGCAGGGGCCCATGGCTACACCTTC.